Detailed here is one TCR beta chain. Its antigen is not yet known. No quality values exist for individual bases; no much larger clone is one base distant. Counted from cysteine to phenylalanine, this CDR3 has 16 amino acids. The sequence is cut down to CDR3 DNA, 48 bases in frame from base 1. V and J are truncated by 1 base and 0 bases respectively, leaving an intervening sequence of 10 bases. CDR1 and CDR2 were assigned from the germline V gene as SGHVS and FNYEAQ. Whole blood was collected in K2EDTA tubes by collaborating institutions according to the institutions' own protocols. Collaborator samples were shipped for TCRbeta analysis as frozen whole blood, isolated PBMCs, or DNA extracted from either sample type. These data are taken from a study of blood T cell repertoires in COVID-19 (dated by TCRdb to about 2020). For the wider study: The collaborator samples originated in the United States, Italy and Spain and spanned the acute and convalescent phases of COVID-19. The sample metadata nearly always contained a de-identified subject ID, COVID-19 status, age in years and sex. A freely available public database, intended as a resource for researchers studying the immune response to SARS-CoV-2, is where the repertoires were released. Where available, HLA class I and class II types were obtained from metadata supplied by the sample provider rather than from assay-based typing. The material from the prospective study consisted of cDNA or gDNA derived from T cells, B-cell-depleted T cells, or PBMCs. Deeply sampled blood TCRbeta repertoires from subjects exposed to, actively infected with, or recovered from COVID-19 were included in the dataset. Samples came from the ongoing ImmuneRACE study (first 160 participants) plus 1,254 subjects from 6 global collaborators.

General conclusions and limits of the study: Clinical and demographic metadata were provided uncurated, with the amount varying by source and participant.

The immunoSEQ Assay, a bias-controlled multiplex PCR, was used to amplify TCRbeta CDR3 regions from genomic DNA. The published analysis was carried out like this. The number of nucleated cells in each sample was estimated by amplification of reference gene primers within the assay. To quantify the absolute abundance of each unique TCRbeta CDR3 rearrangement, sequence reads were collapsed and filtered. For each sample, productive Simpson clonality was calculated as the square root of Simpson's diversity index over productive rearrangements. What TCRdb holds here is the immuneACCESS table cut down to in-frame rearrangements. Part of the clones is not present; checked against another copy, under half of the missing clones reflect an unresolved V gene, and the others are unexplained. That table supplies the V and J calls and clone size; D and trimming were determined from the DNA. This sample lists about 90,000 clones; less than 95% were detected once. The top ten constitute 2.3% of the sample.

The sequencing input was peripheral blood. The rearranged chain carries TRBV7-6 and TRBJ1-3, with the D gene not confidently named. The sequence was obtained from a human donor with active COVID-19. The donor label of this sample is uncertain. The CDR3 protein: CASSLGSPDSGNTIYF. The DNA sequence reads TGTGCCAGCAGCTTAGGTAGCCCCGACTCTGGAAACACCATATATTTT.